One sample yielded the 15 T cell receptor beta chains listed below, sequenced in a study of CD8+ T cells in alopecia areata. Treatment of the sample: oral pan-JAK inhibitor, 5-10 mg twice daily. RNA was isolated and reverse transcribed to cDNA, the sequencing template. The repertoire was sequenced with immunoSEQ multiplex PCR; TCRdb's copy has only in-frame clones and lacks some. The profile covers roughly 180,000 clones, with 50% to 60% appearing a single time and less than 3.5% taken by the ten largest. Sequencing used CD4+ T cells sorted from blood, obtained at week 4, from a patient treated with tofacitinib. These receptors were obtained from a human donor with alopecia areata.

The V and J genes are TRBV4-2 and TRBJ2-2; unclear D gene. The CDR3 covers 15 residues. The germline V and J ends were trimmed by 3 bases and 1 base, with 9 bases remaining between them. Germline V CDR1 and CDR2: LGHNA, YNFKEQ. The CDR3: CASSQPLRNTGELFF. The DNA of the CDR3 is TGTGCCAGCAGCCAGCCGTTGAGGAACACCGGGGAGCTGTTTTTT.

The J gene is TRBJ1-4, the V gene TRBV5-1, with 7 bases identical to TRBD1. The germline V gene has CDR1 SGHRS and CDR2 YFSETQ. The CDR3 consists of 14 residues. V dropped 6 bases and J dropped 8; count of bases not matched to a gene: 10. Here the CDR3 reads CASTTDRAEEKLFF. CDR3 DNA: TGCGCCAGCACCACAGACAGGGCGGAGGAAAAACTGTTTTTT.

V and J are TRBV30 and TRBJ1-5; no definite D call. This CDR3 spans 13 amino acids. Trimming took off 3 bases at V and 0 bases at J, with 6 bases between the two ends. Germline V gene data show CDR1 as GTSNPN and CDR2 as SVGIG (reference sequence). The CDR3 DNA follows: TGTGCCTGGAGCATCGATAGCAATCAGCCCCAGCATTTT. It yields the protein CAWSIDSNQPQHF.

The V and J genes are TRBV2 and TRBJ2-7; D is perhaps TRBD1 or TRBD2 (5 bases each). The CDR3 has 15 amino acids. V gave up 2 bases and J gave up 1 base, with 12 bases separating them. CDR1 is SNHLY and CDR2 is FYNNEI in the germline V gene. The CDR3 DNA follows: TGTGCCAGCAGTGAATACCAGGGACCATCCTACGAGCAGTACTTC. Residues: CASSEYQGPSYEQYF.

This clone showed up just a few times. This chain connects TRBV4-3 to TRBJ2-2; D remains ambiguous. The ends were cut back, 2 bases at V and 6 bases at J, with 16 bases in the middle. The CDR3 has 16 amino acids. From germline, CDR1 is LGHNA and CDR2 YSLEER. CDR3 protein: CASSQPTGPMPGELFF. Written as DNA, the CDR3 is TGCGCCAGCAGCCAACCAACCGGGCCTATGCCCGGGGAGCTGTTTTTT.

V is TRBV4-1 and J is TRBJ2-5, with 13 bases fitting TRBD2. This CDR3 region has 16 residues. V lost 2 bases, J lost 4 bases, and 4 bases stayed unmatched. From germline, CDR1 is MGHRA and CDR2 YSYEKL. The CDR3 loop is CASSQPGTSGAETQYF. As DNA, the CDR3 is TGCGCCAGCAGCCAACCCGGGACTAGCGGGGCAGAGACCCAGTACTTC.

V usage is TRBV10-3 and J usage is TRBJ1-6, with D unresolved. Trimming removed 5 bases at V and 8 bases at J, with 16 bases between. Germline V CDR1 and CDR2: ENHRY, SYGVKD. The CDR3 covers 15 residues. As DNA, the CDR3 is TGTGCCATCAGTCGTGACCTGCGCGGAGATTCACCCCTCCACTTT. Encoded protein: CAISRDLRGDSPLHF.

This chain uses TRBV30 with TRBJ1-4, with 7 bases lining up with TRBD1. CDR1 is GTSNPN, CDR2 SVGIG, per germline (reference sequence). V gave up 1 base and J gave up 5 bases; unmatched junction bases: 7. The CDR3 loop spans 15 amino acids. As DNA, the CDR3 is TGTGCCTGGAGTGGCGGGGACAGACTCAATGAAAAACTGTTTTTT. This codes for CAWSGGDRLNEKLFF.

The chain couples TRBV6-5 to TRBJ2-3; D ambiguous. Trimming shortened V by 5 bases and J by 5 bases, and 11 bases separated the two germline ends. Germline V gives CDR1 MNHEY, CDR2 SVGAGI. The CDR3 is made up of 13 amino acids. The CDR3 DNA follows: TGTGCCAGCAGTCCACGACGAGGAGATACGCAGTATTTT. Amino acids: CASSPRRGDTQYF.

This chain links TRBV25-1 with TRBJ2-5; 7 positions agree with TRBD1. Germline assignment: CDR1 MGHDK and CDR2 SYGVNS. The CDR3 runs to 14 residues. V trimming: 2 bases; J trimming: 1 base; junction bases outside the gene matches: 1. CDR3 sequence: CASSERDSQETQYF. The CDR3 DNA reads TGTGCCAGCAGTGAACGGGACAGCCAAGAGACCCAGTACTTC.

V gene TRBV7-2 combines with J gene TRBJ2-7; D not certain. V shed 4 bases and J shed 5 bases, with 12 bases lying between them. Germline values: CDR1 SGHTA, CDR2 FQGNSA. This CDR3 contains 13 residues. The CDR3 loop reads CASSSSGRHEQYF. The CDR3 coding sequence is TGTGCCAGCAGCTCCAGTGGACGACACGAGCAGTACTTC.

This chain uses TRBV4-3 with TRBJ2-5; the D gene is possibly TRBD2 (6 bases). The CDR3 consists of 13 residues. Trimming shortened V by 4 bases and J by 7 bases, and 13 bases separated the two germline ends. Germline V gene sequence: CDR1 LGHNA, CDR2 YSLEER. For the CDR3, the DNA is TGCGCCAGCAGCCCGGGACCCGGGGGGACCCAGTACTTC. Translated: CASSPGPGGTQYF.

This chain connects TRBV6-6 to TRBJ2-7, with unresolved D. Per germline, CDR1 MNHNY and CDR2 SVGAGI (reference sequence). The CDR3 is 11 amino acids. V was clipped by 5 bases and J by 1 base, with 3 bases between them. This CDR3 is CASSDSYEQYF. DNA of the CDR3: TGTGCCAGCAGTGATTCCTACGAGCAGTACTTC.

The genes are TRBV29-1 and TRBJ2-5, with TRBD1 matching over 10 bases. V lost 7 bases, J lost 5 bases, and 10 bases stayed unmatched. CDR1 SQVTM and CDR2 ANQGSEA come from the germline V gene. The CDR3 has 14 residues. CDR3 loop: CSGSGTGVEETQYF. CDR3 coding DNA: TGCAGCGGGTCCGGGACAGGGGTCGAGGAGACCCAGTACTTC.

This sequence joins TRBV2 and TRBJ2-2; 7 nucleotides match TRBD1. The CDR3 consists of 12 residues. Trimming at V came to 8 bases and at J to 5 bases, leaving 2 bases not matched to a gene. From germline, CDR1 is SNHLY and CDR2 FYNNEI. CDR3 sequence (DNA): TGTGCCAGCGACAGGGTTACCGGGGAGCTGTTTTTT. Protein product: CASDRVTGELFF.